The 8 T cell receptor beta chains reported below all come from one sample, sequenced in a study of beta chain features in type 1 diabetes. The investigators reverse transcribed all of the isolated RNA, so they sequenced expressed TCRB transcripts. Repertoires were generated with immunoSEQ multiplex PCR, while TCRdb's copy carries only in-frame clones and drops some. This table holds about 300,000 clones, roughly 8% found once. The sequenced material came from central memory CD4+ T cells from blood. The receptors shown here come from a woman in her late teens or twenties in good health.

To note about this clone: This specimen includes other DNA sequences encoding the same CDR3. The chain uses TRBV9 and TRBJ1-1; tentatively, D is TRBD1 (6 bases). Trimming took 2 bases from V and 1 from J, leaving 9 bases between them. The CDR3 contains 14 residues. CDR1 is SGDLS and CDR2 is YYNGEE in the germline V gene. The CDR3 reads CASSVRGGNTEAFF. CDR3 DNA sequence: TGTGCCAGCAGCGTCAGGGGAGGGAACACTGAAGCTTTCTTT.

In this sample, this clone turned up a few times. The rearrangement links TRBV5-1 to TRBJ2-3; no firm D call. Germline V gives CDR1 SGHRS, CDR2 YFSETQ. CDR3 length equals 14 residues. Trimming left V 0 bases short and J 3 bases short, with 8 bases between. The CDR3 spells CASSLDDSTDTQYF. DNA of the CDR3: TGCGCCAGCAGCTTGGATGACTCTACAGATACGCAGTATTTT. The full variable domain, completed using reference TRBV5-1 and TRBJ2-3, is KAGVTQTPRYLIKTRGQQVTLSCSPISGHRSVSWYQQTPGQGLQFLFEYFSETQRNKGNFPGRFSGRQFSNSRSEMNVSTLELGDSALYLCASSLDDSTDTQYFGPGTRLTVL.

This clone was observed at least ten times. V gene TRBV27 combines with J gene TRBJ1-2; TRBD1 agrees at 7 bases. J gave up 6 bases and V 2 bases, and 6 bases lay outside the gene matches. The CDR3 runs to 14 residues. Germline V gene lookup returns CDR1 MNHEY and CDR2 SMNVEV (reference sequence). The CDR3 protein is CASSLRTGEDGYTF. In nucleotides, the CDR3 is TGTGCCAGCAGTTTACGCACAGGGGAGGATGGCTACACCTTC.

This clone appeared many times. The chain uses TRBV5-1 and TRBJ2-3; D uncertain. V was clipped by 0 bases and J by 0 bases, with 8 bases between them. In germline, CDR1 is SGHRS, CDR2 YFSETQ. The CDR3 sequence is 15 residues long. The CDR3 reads CASSLEMASTDTQYF. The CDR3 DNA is TGCGCCAGCAGCTTGGAGATGGCTAGCACAGATACGCAGTATTTT.

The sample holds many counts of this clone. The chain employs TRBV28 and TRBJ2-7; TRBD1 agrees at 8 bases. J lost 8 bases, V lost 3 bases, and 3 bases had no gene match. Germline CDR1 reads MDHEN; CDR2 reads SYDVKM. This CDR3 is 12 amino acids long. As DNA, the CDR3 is TGTGCCAGCAGTTTGCAGGGGGCGCAGCAGTACGTC. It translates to CASSLQGAQQYV.

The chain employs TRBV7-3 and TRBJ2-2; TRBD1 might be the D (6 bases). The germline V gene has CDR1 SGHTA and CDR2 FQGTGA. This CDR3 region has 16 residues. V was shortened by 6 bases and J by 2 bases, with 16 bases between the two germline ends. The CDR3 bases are TGTGCCAGCAGTCATCATACAGGGTTCAACACCGGGGAGCTGTTTTTT. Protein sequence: CASSHHTGFNTGELFF.

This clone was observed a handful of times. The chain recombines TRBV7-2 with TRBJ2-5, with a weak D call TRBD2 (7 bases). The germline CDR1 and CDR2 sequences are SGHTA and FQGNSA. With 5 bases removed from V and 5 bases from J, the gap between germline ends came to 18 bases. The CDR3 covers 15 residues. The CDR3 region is CASSPLGGGAETQYF. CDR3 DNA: TGTGCCAGCAGCCCACTTGGCGGGGGCGCGGAGACCCAGTACTTC.

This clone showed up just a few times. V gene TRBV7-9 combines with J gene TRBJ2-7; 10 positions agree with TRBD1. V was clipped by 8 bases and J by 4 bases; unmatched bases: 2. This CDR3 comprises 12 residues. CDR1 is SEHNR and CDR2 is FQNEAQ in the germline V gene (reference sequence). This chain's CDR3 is CASGTGAYEQYV. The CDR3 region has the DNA TGTGCCAGCGGGACAGGGGCATACGAGCAGTACGTC.